Given below is one TCR beta chain in context. Sequencing was performed with immunoSEQ multiplex PCR; in TCRdb, only in-frame clones are kept and a portion is missing. This table has over 85,000 clones, roughly 93% appearing once. The record originates from a study of control samples from healthy donors and cancer patients. Germline CDR1 and CDR2: SGDLS and YYNGEE. CDR3 length equals 15 residues. The ends were cut back, 3 bases at V and 4 bases at J, with 14 bases in the middle. The sequence derives from a woman under 40 in good health. The chain combines TRBV9 with TRBJ2-1; D perhaps matches TRBD2 (5 bases). Sequenced input: blood. CDR3: CASSAGVRPYNEQFF. CDR3 bases: TGTGCCAGCAGCGCCGGGGTGAGGCCGTACAATGAGCAGTTCTTC.